This TCR beta chain was sequenced in a study of cytomegalovirus exposure and HLA in healthy donors. Overall study results and limits: Some V segments, TRBV6-2 and TRBV6-3 among them, were indistinguishable and were therefore excluded. Later analysis associated a missense DCLRE1C variant with TCR beta V- and J-gene trimming. The productive fraction for most TCR beta V segments was about 87% or about 30% in an earlier analysis.

CDR3 length equals 17 residues. CDR1 MDHEN and CDR2 SYDVKM come from the germline V gene. Trimming pared 6 bases from V and 7 bases from J, leaving 27 bases between. With regard to this clone: Its target is unknown.

As for the donors, each was a healthy bone marrow donor. PCR employed 60 Vbeta and 13 Jbeta primers. Assay used: immunoSEQ multiplex PCR; TCRdb lists only in-frame clones, some missing. The sample table sets out approximately 190,000 clones. The chain employs TRBV28 and TRBJ1-1; a weak D match, TRBD1 (6 bases). Sequencing was carried out using PBMCs. The receptor was isolated from a boy aged 5-17 years in good health and CMV-seronegative. Here the CDR3 DNA reads TGTGCCAGCAGGATCTGGTCGTCGTGGACAGCGCCGGATGAAGCTTTCTTT. It specifies CASRIWSSWTAPDEAFF. The variable domain in full, completed from reference TRBV28 and TRBJ1-1, reads DVKVTQSSRYLVKRTGEKVFLECVQDMDHENMFWYRQDPGLGLRLIYFSYDVKMKEKGDIPEGYSVSREKKERFSLILESASTNQTSMYLCASRIWSSWTAPDEAFFGQGTRLTVV.